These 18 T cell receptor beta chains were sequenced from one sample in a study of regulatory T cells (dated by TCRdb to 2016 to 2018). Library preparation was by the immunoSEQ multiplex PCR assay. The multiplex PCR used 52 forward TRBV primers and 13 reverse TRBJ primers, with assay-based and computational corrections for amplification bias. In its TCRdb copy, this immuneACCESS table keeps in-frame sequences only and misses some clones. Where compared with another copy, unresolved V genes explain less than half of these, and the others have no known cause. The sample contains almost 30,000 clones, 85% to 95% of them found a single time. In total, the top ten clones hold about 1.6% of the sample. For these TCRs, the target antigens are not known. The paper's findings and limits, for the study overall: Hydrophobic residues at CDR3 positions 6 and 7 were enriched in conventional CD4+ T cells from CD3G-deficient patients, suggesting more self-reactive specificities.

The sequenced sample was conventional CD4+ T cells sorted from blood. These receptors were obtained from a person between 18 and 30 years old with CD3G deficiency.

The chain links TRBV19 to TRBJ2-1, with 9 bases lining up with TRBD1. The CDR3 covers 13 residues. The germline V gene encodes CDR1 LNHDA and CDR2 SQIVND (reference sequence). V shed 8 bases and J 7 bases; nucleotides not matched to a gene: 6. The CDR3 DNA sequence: TGTGCCAGTTCGGGACAGGGTAGGAATGAGCAGTTCTTC. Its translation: CASSGQGRNEQFF.

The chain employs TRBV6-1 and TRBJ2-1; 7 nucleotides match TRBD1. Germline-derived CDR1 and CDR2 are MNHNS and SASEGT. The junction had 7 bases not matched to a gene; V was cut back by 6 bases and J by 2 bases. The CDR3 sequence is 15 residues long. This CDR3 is CASSSSGGPYNEQFF. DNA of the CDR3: TGTGCCAGCAGCTCTTCAGGGGGTCCCTACAATGAGCAGTTCTTC.

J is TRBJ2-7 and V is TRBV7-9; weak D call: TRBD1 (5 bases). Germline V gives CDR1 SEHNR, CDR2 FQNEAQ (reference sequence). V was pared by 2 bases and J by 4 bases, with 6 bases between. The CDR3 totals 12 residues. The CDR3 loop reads CASSLTGYEQYF. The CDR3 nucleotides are TGTGCCAGCAGCTTAACAGGTTACGAGCAGTACTTC.

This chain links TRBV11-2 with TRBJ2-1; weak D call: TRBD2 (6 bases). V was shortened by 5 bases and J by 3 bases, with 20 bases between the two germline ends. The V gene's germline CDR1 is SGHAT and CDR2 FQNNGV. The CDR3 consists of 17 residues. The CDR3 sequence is CASSPLTGTSHYNEQFF. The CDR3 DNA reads TGTGCCAGCAGCCCCCTCACCGGGACTTCCCACTACAATGAGCAGTTCTTC.

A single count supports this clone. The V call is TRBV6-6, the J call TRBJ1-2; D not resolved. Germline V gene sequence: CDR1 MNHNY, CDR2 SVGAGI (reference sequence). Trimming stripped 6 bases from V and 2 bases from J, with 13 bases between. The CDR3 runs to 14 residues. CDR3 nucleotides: TGTGCCAGCAGAACGGGGAAGAGCAACTATGGCTACACCTTC. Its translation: CASRTGKSNYGYTF.

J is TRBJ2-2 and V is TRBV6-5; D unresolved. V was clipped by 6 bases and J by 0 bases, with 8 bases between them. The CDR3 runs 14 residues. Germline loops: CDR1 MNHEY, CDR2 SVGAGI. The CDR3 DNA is TGTGCCAGCAGACTCTCTGCGAACACCGGGGAGCTGTTTTTT. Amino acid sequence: CASRLSANTGELFF.

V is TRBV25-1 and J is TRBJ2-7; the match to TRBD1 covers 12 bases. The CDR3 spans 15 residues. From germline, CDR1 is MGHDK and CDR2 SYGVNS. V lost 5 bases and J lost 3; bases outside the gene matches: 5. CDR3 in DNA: TGTGCCAGCAGTTGGGACAGGGGGCCTCTCTACGAGCAGTACTTC. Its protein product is CASSWDRGPLYEQYF.

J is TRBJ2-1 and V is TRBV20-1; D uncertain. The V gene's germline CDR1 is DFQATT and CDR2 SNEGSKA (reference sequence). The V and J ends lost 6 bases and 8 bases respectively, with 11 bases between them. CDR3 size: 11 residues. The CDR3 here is CSATQSDEQFF. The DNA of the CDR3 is TGCAGTGCAACCCAGTCAGATGAGCAGTTCTTC.

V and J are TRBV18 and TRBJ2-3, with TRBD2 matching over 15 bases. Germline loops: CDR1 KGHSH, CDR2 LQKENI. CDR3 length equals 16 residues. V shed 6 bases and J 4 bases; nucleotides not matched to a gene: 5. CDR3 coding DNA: TGTGCCAGCTCCCGGACTAGCGGGGGGGCAGCAGATACGCAGTATTTT. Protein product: CASSRTSGGAADTQYF. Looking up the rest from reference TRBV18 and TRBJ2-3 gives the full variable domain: NAGVMQNPRHLVRRRGQEARLRCSPMKGHSHVYWYRQLPEEGLKFMVYLQKENIIDESGMPKERFSAEFPKEGPSILRIQQVVRGDSAAYFCASSRTSGGAADTQYFGPGTRLTVL.

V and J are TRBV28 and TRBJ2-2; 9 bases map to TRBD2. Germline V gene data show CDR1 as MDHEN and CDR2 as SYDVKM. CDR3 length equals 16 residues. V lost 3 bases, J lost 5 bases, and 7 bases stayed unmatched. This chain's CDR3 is CASSLAGGPRTGELFF. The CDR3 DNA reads TGTGCCAGCAGTTTGGCGGGAGGGCCGAGGACCGGGGAGCTGTTTTTT.

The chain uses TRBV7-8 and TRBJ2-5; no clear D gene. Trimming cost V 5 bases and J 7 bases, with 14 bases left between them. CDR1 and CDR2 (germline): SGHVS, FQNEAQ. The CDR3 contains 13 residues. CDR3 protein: CASSPSPIATQYF. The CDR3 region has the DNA TGTGCCAGCAGCCCCAGCCCTATTGCGACCCAGTACTTC.

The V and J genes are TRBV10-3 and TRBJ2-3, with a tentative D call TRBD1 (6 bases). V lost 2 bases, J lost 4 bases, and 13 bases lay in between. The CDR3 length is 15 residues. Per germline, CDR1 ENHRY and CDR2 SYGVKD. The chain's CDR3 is CAISERQGLADTQYF. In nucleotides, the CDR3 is TGTGCCATCAGTGAGAGGCAGGGGCTCGCAGATACGCAGTATTTT.

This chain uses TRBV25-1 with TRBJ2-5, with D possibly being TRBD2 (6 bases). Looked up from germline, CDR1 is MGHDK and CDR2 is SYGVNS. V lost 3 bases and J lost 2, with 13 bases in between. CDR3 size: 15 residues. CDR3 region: CASSESRGWQETQYF. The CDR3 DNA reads TGTGCCAGCAGTGAGTCCCGGGGGTGGCAAGAGACCCAGTACTTC.

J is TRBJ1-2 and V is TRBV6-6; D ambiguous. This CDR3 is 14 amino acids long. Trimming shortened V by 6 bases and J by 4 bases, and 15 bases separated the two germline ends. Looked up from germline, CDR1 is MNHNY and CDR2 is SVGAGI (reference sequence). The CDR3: CASSPGERGYGYTF. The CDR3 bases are TGTGCCAGCAGCCCCGGGGAGCGGGGCTATGGCTACACCTTC.

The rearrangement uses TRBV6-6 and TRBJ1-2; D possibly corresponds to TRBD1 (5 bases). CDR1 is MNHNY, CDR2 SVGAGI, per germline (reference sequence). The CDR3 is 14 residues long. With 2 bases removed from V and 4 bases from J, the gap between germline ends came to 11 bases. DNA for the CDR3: TGTGCCAGCAGTTACGACAGTCGACGCTATGGCTACACCTTC. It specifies CASSYDSRRYGYTF.

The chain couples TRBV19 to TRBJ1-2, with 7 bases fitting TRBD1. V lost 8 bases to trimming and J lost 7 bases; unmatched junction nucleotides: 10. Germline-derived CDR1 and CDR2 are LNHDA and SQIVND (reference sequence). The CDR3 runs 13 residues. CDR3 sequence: CASGSRQGTGYTF. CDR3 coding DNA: TGTGCCAGTGGATCACGACAGGGCACTGGCTACACCTTC. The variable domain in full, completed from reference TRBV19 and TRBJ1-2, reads DGGITQSPKYLFRKEGQNVTLSCEQNLNHDAMYWYRQDPGQGLRLIYYSQIVNDFQKGDIAEGYSVSREKKESFPLTVTSAQKNPTAFYLCASGSRQGTGYTFGSGTRLTVV.

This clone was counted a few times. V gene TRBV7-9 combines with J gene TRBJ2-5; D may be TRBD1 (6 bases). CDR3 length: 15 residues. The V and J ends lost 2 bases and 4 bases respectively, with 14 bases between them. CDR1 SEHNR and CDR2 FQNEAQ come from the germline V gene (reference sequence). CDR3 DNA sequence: TGTGCCAGCAGCTTACGAGGGACACCTTCAGAGACCCAGTACTTC. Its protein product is CASSLRGTPSETQYF.

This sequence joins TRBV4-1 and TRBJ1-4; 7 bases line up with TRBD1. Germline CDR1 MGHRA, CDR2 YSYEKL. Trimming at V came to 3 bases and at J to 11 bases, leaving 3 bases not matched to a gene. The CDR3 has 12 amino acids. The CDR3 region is CASSHLQGKLFF. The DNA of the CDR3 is TGCGCCAGCAGCCATCTACAGGGGAAACTGTTTTTT.